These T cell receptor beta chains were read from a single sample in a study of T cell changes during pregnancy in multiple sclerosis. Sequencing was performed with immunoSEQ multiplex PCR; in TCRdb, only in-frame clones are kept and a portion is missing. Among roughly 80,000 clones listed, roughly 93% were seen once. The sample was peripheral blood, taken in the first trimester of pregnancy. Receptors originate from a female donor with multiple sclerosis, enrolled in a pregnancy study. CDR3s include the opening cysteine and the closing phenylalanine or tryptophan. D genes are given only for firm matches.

CASSPAQGYQPQHF TRBV5-5 .
CASSIGTGYEQYF TRBV27 TRBD1
CASRIGQGAVGAFF TRBV7-2 TRBD1
CASRPQGHATEAFF TRBV19 .
CATSRSDRGTEKLFF TRBV15 TRBD1
CASSTGTSGGPGETQYF TRBV5-1 TRBD2
CASSLDRDRGLGQPQHF TRBV11-1 TRBD1
CASSLVGGLSGEQYF TRBV5-1 TRBD1
CASSWGQANTEAFF TRBV14 TRBD1
CASSSVPGQGGGHYGYTF TRBV7-8 TRBD1
CASSFLYEQYF TRBV5-6 .
CASSLWQGLSGNTIYF TRBV5-1 .
CASGRGGEDGYTF TRBV9 .
CASSVESGGYEQYF TRBV9 TRBD2
CASSPGPHADTQYF TRBV18 .
CASSSAGSFTGELFF TRBV7-3 .
CASSQDPAGDYYGYTF TRBV4-1 .
CAWSTGTSNEQFF TRBV30 TRBD2
CASSLSNGYEQYF TRBV27 .